This passage covers 28 T cell receptor beta chains from one sample sequenced in a study of blood T cells in healthy people across ages. Then a second PCR, running about 7 to 11 cycles, was carried out with a sample-barcoded 5' primer and a J-beta primer mix. TCRdb used MiXCR to reprocess the 5' RACE reads, holding one entry per CDR3 protein. Here the sample spans about 1.4 million distinct CDR3 sequences, around 59% being singletons. Specimen: blood. The receptors were sampled from a man younger than 35 in good health.

This clonotype showed up just a few times. This chain uses TRBV29-1 with TRBJ2-3; weak D call: TRBD1 (6 bases). Deletions cut 1 base from V and 2 bases from J, with 13 bases between. The V gene's germline CDR1 is SQVTM and CDR2 ANQGSEA. This CDR3 comprises 15 residues. In nucleotides, the CDR3 is TGCAGCGTTGAAGCCCGGGACATCTACACAGATACGCAGTATTTT. Protein product: CSVEARDIYTDTQYF.

The table lists this clonotype with a few counts. The V call is TRBV18, the J call TRBJ2-3, with 11 bases lining up with TRBD2. The V segment lost 1 base and the J segment 4 bases; nucleotides outside the gene matches: 10. This CDR3 has 18 residues. Germline-derived CDR1 and CDR2 are KGHSH and LQKENI. CDR3 nucleotide sequence: TGTGCCAGCTCACCACGTGGGACTAGCGGAACCCCGGCAGATACGCAGTATTTT. Protein sequence: CASSPRGTSGTPADTQYF.

The chain uses TRBV12-3 or TRBV12-4 and TRBJ2-2; no clear D gene. The V and J ends lost 6 bases and 1 base respectively, with 9 bases between them. This CDR3 spans 14 amino acids. This CDR3 reads CASRPPVNTGELFF. Here the CDR3 DNA reads TGTGCCAGCAGACCACCGGTGAACACCGGGGAGCTGTTTTTT.

The rearrangement joins TRBV7-2 to TRBJ1-2; 7 positions match TRBD1. CDR3 length equals 14 residues. J gave up 8 bases and V 4 bases, and 10 bases lay outside the gene matches. Germline loops: CDR1 SGHTA, CDR2 FQGNSA. CDR3 region: CASSSIDRAVGYTF. CDR3 in DNA: TGTGCCAGCAGCTCAATAGACAGGGCCGTCGGCTACACCTTC.

This chain joins TRBV20-1 and TRBJ1-1, with D tentatively TRBD1 (5 bases). The length of the CDR3 is 12 residues. CDR1 DFQATT and CDR2 SNEGSKA come from the germline V gene (reference sequence). CDR3 amino acids: CSTIQGNTEAFF. The CDR3 DNA sequence: TGCAGCACTATTCAGGGAAACACTGAAGCTTTCTTT.

This sequence joins TRBV29-1 and TRBJ1-1, with TRBD1 as a possible D gene (5 bases). The germline V gene has CDR1 SQVTM and CDR2 ANQGSEA. This CDR3 comprises 16 residues. Trimming pared 1 base from V and 5 bases from J, leaving 20 bases between. CDR3 DNA: TGCAGCGTTGAAGCCGAGGGGAGGGAGGTACGGACTGAAGCTTTCTTT. The encoded protein is CSVEAEGREVRTEAFF.

The chain carries TRBV27 and TRBJ1-1; D is possibly TRBD1 (5 bases). V was trimmed by 6 bases and J by 7 bases, leaving 15 bases between them. CDR1 is MNHEY and CDR2 is SMNVEV in the germline V gene (reference sequence). The CDR3 is 13 amino acids. CDR3 nucleotide sequence: TGTGCCAGCAGCTGGGGGGTGGGGGGTGAAGCTTTCTTT. This translates into CASSWGVGGEAFF.

V gene TRBV6-5 combines with J gene TRBJ1-4, with D perhaps TRBD1 (5 bases). CDR1 and CDR2 (germline): MNHEY, SVGAGI. The CDR3 has 14 residues. Trimming cost V 2 bases and J 5 bases, with 9 bases left between them. The CDR3 is CASSYEGYNEKLFF. DNA of the CDR3: TGTGCCAGCAGTTACGAGGGGTACAATGAAAAACTGTTTTTT.

The chain links TRBV5-1 to TRBJ2-4; no firm D call. The length of the CDR3 is 16 residues. Germline CDR1 SGHRS, CDR2 YFSETQ. Trimming shortened V by 6 bases and J by 1 base, and 17 bases separated the two germline ends. The CDR3: CASNSRIPSAKNIQYF. The DNA for the CDR3 is TGCGCCAGCAACTCGAGGATCCCGAGCGCCAAAAACATTCAGTACTTC.

The table lists this clonotype with a few counts. The chain has TRBV9 and TRBJ2-7; 9 bases align to TRBD2. V shed 0 bases, J shed 0 bases, and the junction held 4 bases outside the gene matches. CDR3 length: 16 amino acids. Per the germline V gene, CDR1 is SGDLS and CDR2 is YYNGEE. CDR3 DNA: TGTGCCAGCAGCGTAGGCCTAGCGGGGAGCTCCTACGAGCAGTACTTC. Protein sequence: CASSVGLAGSSYEQYF.

This clonotype has only a few counts. The gene calls are TRBV29-1 and TRBJ2-3; D is possibly TRBD1 or TRBD2 (6 bases each). Germline CDR1 reads SQVTM; CDR2 reads ANQGSEA. This CDR3 spans 14 amino acids. Trimming left V 2 bases short and J 6 bases short, with 15 bases between. In nucleotides, the CDR3 is TGCAGCGTTGAACGGGGGCTCGAGCCGGATACGCAGTATTTT. It specifies CSVERGLEPDTQYF.

This clonotype was seen once. The chain carries TRBV6-1 and TRBJ1-2; 11 bases fit TRBD1. The CDR3 spans 17 residues. Germline trimming cut 0 bases from V and 8 bases from J; bases unmatched to any gene: 11. Germline V gene sequence: CDR1 MNHNS, CDR2 SASEGT. This chain's CDR3 is CASSEALFGQGAWGYTF. The CDR3 region has the DNA TGTGCCAGCAGTGAAGCGCTATTTGGACAGGGGGCTTGGGGCTACACCTTC.

The V and J genes are TRBV20-1 and TRBJ2-4; 13 bases agree with TRBD2. The J call could be wrong; TRBJ2-7 is a better fit for the DNA end. The CDR3 runs 16 residues. Germline lookup yields CDR1 DFQATT and CDR2 SNEGSKA (reference sequence). In DNA form, the CDR3 reads TGCAGTGCTAAATCCGCTGGACTAGCGGGGGTATACGAGCAGTACTTC. Translating it yields CSAKSAGLAGVYEQYF.

The V and J genes are TRBV29-1 and TRBJ1-1; unclear D gene. Trimming took off 1 base at V and 6 bases at J, with 12 bases between the two ends. Germline assignment: CDR1 SQVTM and CDR2 ANQGSEA. The CDR3 length is 13 residues. This CDR3 reads CSVEAPLLAEAFF. The CDR3 DNA sequence: TGCAGCGTTGAAGCCCCCCTCCTGGCTGAAGCTTTCTTT.

The genes are TRBV29-1 and TRBJ2-1; maybe TRBD2 (5 bases). Trimming stripped 4 bases from V and 8 bases from J, with 6 bases between. Germline CDR1 SQVTM, CDR2 ANQGSEA. This CDR3 is 10 amino acids long. The CDR3 DNA reads as TGCAGCGTTGCGGACTATGAGCAGTTCTTC. Residues: CSVADYEQFF.

The chain joins TRBV7-9 to TRBJ2-4; 11 nucleotides match TRBD2. The J call may be incorrect, as the DNA end agrees better with TRBJ2-7. The V gene's germline CDR1 is SEHNR and CDR2 FQNEAQ (reference sequence). This CDR3 has 15 residues. The CDR3 loop is CASSSWTSGRYEQYF. As DNA, the CDR3 is TGTGCCAGCAGCTCGTGGACTAGCGGGCGTTACGAGCAGTACTTC.

This clonotype was observed a few times. The chain is built from TRBV5-1 and TRBJ2-3, with D possibly being TRBD2 (6 bases). V was clipped by 0 bases and J by 8 bases, with 19 bases between them. Per germline, CDR1 SGHRS and CDR2 YFSETQ. The CDR3 extends over 16 amino acids. As DNA, the CDR3 is TGCGCCAGCAGCTTGGAGGCAGCCCCTCAAGCGGGTACGCAGTATTTT. It codes for CASSLEAAPQAGTQYF.

The chain recombines TRBV4-2 with TRBJ1-2, with D possibly being TRBD1 (6 bases). The CDR3 loop spans 15 amino acids. The V gene's germline CDR1 is LGHNA and CDR2 YNFKEQ. V lost 0 bases, J lost 4 bases, and 12 bases lay in between. The DNA for the CDR3 is TGTGCCAGCAGCCAAGAAGGAACGGGGGCCTATGGCTACACCTTC. The encoded protein is CASSQEGTGAYGYTF.

Only a few counts were recorded for this clonotype. This CDR3 is CASSQQGFPYEQYF. The CDR3 DNA is TGCGCCAGCAGCCAGCAGGGGTTTCCCTACGAGCAGTACTTC. This chain connects TRBV4-1 to TRBJ2-7, with D possibly TRBD1 on 6 matching bases. CDR1 is MGHRA, CDR2 YSYEKL, per germline. The CDR3 length is 14 residues. V gave up 3 bases and J gave up 2 bases, with 11 bases separating them.

V is TRBV4-1 and J is TRBJ2-7, with 8 bases that match TRBD2. There are 14 residues in the CDR3. CDR1 and CDR2 (germline): MGHRA, YSYEKL. V dropped 4 bases and J dropped 4; count of bases not matched to a gene: 6. The CDR3 DNA sequence: TGCGCCAGCAGCCCTATGTTAGCGGGGTACGAGCAGTACTTC. This gives the protein CASSPMLAGYEQYF.

The chain links TRBV20-1 to TRBJ2-1, with D possibly TRBD1 on 6 matching bases. CDR1 is DFQATT and CDR2 is SNEGSKA in the germline V gene (reference sequence). Trimming stripped 6 bases from V and 2 bases from J, with 17 bases between. The CDR3 length is 15 residues. CDR3: CSALDRDIPYNEQFF. The CDR3, as DNA: TGCAGTGCGCTCGACCGGGACATCCCCTACAATGAGCAGTTCTTC.

V usage is TRBV13 and J usage is TRBJ2-5, with no clear D. The CDR3 is 15 residues long. V lost 5 bases to trimming and J lost 0 bases, with 13 bases between them. Germline V gives CDR1 PRHDT, CDR2 FYEKMQ (reference sequence). The CDR3 protein is CASSRPDGYQETQYF. The DNA for the CDR3 is TGTGCCAGCAGCCGCCCTGACGGGTACCAAGAGACCCAGTACTTC.

This sequence joins TRBV4-1 and TRBJ1-4, with 7 bases lining up with TRBD1. This CDR3 has 14 amino acids. V lost 0 bases to trimming and J lost 11 bases; unmatched junction nucleotides: 6. In germline, CDR1 is MGHRA, CDR2 YSYEKL. The CDR3 bases are TGCGCCAGCAGCCAAGATTTCCCAGGGGGGAAACTGTTTTTT. Translation: CASSQDFPGGKLFF.

As for this clonotype: Its ends do not fully match the called genes, so a read error is possible. J is TRBJ1-2 and V is TRBV29-1; TRBD1 might be the D (6 bases). Per the germline V gene, CDR1 is SQVTM and CDR2 is ANQGSEA. This CDR3 spans 13 amino acids. This chain's CDR3 is CSVRVGGNYGYIF. CDR3 nucleotide sequence: TGCAGCGTTCGAGTAGGGGGGAACTATGGCTACATCTTC.

This clonotype came up a few times. The CDR3 nucleotides read TGTGCCAGCAGCAGGTCGGGACTAGCGGAGACGCAAGAGACCCAGTACTTC. It encodes CASSRSGLAETQETQYF. The chain is built from TRBV6-1 and TRBJ2-5, with 11 bases aligning to TRBD2. This CDR3 is 17 amino acids long. Germline V gene sequence: CDR1 MNHNS, CDR2 SASEGT. With V trimmed by 6 bases and J by 2 bases, 11 bases remained unmatched.

The table lists this clonotype with a count of one. A much larger clone differs by one base, so this may be a read error. CDR3 sequence: CAGSQTSGGYSPLHF. Written as DNA, the CDR3 is TGCGCCGGCAGCCAGACCTCAGGTGGTTACTCACCCCTCCACTTT. The chain carries TRBV4-3 and TRBJ1-6; D not resolved. The CDR3 totals 15 residues. Germline V gene sequence: CDR1 LGHNA, CDR2 YSLEER.

This sequence joins TRBV11-2 and TRBJ2-7; D uncertain. This CDR3 region has 15 residues. CDR1 is SGHAT and CDR2 is FQNNGV in the germline V gene. Trimming pared 1 base from V and 3 bases from J, leaving 13 bases between. The CDR3 DNA sequence: TGTGCCAGCAGCTTAGGCCGACACTCACTCTACGAGCAGTACTTC. Residues: CASSLGRHSLYEQYF.

There are many counts of this clonotype. The rearrangement joins TRBV20-1 to TRBJ2-6; 8 nucleotides agree with TRBD2. CDR3 size: 20 residues. Germline trimming cut 0 bases from V and 0 bases from J; bases unmatched to any gene: 13. Germline V gives CDR1 DFQATT, CDR2 SNEGSKA (reference sequence). The CDR3: CSARDDRRLAGASGANVLTF. The CDR3 DNA sequence: TGCAGTGCTAGAGATGATCGTAGGCTAGCGGGCGCCTCTGGGGCCAACGTCCTGACTTTC.